The T cell receptor (beta chain) described here comes from a study of T cell responses to AZD1222 COVID-19 vaccine. Broader study findings: The study identified only a handful of AZD1222 recipients as seropositive at baseline. Donors were mostly white British, more females; clonal diversity possibly underestimated.

Profiled with immunoSEQ multiplex PCR; TCRdb holds only in-frame clones, not every one. The data show about 170,000 clones, about 89% seen once. About this clone itself: The antigen is not known.

The CDR3 length is 15 residues. Looked up from germline, CDR1 is MNHEY and CDR2 is SMNVEV (reference sequence). The trim removed 6 bases at V and 6 bases at J, leaving 12 bases unmatched. The sample here was peripheral blood, taken on day 0 of AZD1222 vaccination. The chain employs TRBV27 and TRBJ2-7; TRBD1 aligns across 9 bases. The sequence came from an adult in good health. The CDR3 DNA reads TGTGCCAGCAGCCAGGGGACAGGGACGTGGAGCGAGCAGTACTTC. Its protein is CASSQGTGTWSEQYF.